The sequence of this T cell receptor beta chain was determined in a study of long-term antiretroviral therapy in people with HIV. Whole-study findings and limits: Diversity measured after ART increased yet remained under transplant donor controls. Specimens of blood were obtained during about 2003 to 2018, possibly under older ART regimens. Clonotypes expanded prior to ART showed repertoire dominance at all sampled time points. ART adherence, viral resistance and therapy changes went unrecorded.

Assay version v3.0 of immunoSEQ was used, and it was run at survey level. TCRdb keeps only in-frame clones here, not all; method: immunoSEQ multiplex PCR. The repertoire holds some 22,000 clones, with roughly four fifths as singletons. On this clone: Antigen specificity is unknown.

The TCR comes from a man aged 50 to 60 with HIV. Sequences were derived from unsorted PBMCs, sampled 0.4 years after starting antiretroviral therapy.

CDR3 nucleotides: TGTGCCAGCTCACCGAGAACAGGGCCGAACACTGAAGCTTTCTTT. It codes for CASSPRTGPNTEAFF. The V and J genes are TRBV18 and TRBJ1-1, with D possibly being TRBD1 (6 bases). Germline CDR1 reads KGHSH; CDR2 reads LQKENI. Trimming left V 3 bases short and J 1 base short, with 12 bases between. The CDR3 length is 15 residues. Full variable domain (missing parts from reference TRBV18 and TRBJ1-1): NAGVMQNPRHLVRRRGQEARLRCSPMKGHSHVYWYRQLPEEGLKFMVYLQKENIIDESGMPKERFSAEFPKEGPSILRIQQVVRGDSAAYFCASSPRTGPNTEAFFGQGTRLTVV.